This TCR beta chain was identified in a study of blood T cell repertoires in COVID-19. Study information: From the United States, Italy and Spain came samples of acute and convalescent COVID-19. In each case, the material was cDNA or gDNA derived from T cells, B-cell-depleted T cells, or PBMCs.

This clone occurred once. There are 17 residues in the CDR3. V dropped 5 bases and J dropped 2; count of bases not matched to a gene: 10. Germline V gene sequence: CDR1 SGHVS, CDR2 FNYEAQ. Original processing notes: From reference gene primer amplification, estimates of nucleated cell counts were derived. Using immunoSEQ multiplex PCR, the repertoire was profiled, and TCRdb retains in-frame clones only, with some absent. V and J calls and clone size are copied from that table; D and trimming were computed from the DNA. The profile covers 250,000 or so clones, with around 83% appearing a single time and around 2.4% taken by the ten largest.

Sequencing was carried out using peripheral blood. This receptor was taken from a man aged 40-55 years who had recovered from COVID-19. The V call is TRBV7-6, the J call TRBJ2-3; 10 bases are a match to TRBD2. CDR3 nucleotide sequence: TGTGCCAGCAGCCCTCCCTCCGGACTAGCGGCCACAGATACGCAGTATTTT. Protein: CASSPPSGLAATDTQYF.